Below are 14 T cell receptor beta chains sequenced from a single sample in a study of early T cells in non-severe SARS-CoV-2 infection. MiXCR, run by TCRdb on the 5' RACE reads, gives a single entry per CDR3 protein. The sample consists of about 79,000 distinct CDR3 sequences, approximately 11% of them appearing once. Sequencing was carried out using whole blood. Source of these receptors: an adult who was a healthcare worker with PCR-confirmed SARS-CoV-2 infection or an uninfected control (not recorded which).

This clonotype turned up a few times. The genes are TRBV7-8 and TRBJ2-2; a possible D gene is TRBD2 (5 bases). The germline gives CDR1 SGHVS, CDR2 FQNEAQ. Between the trimmed V and J ends, which lost 5 bases and 6 bases, there was a span of 10 bases. The CDR3 is 13 amino acids. CDR3 bases: TGTGCCAGCAGCGGGAGAATGGCCGGGGAGCTGTTTTTT. Residues: CASSGRMAGELFF.

This clonotype was seen only a few times. The CDR3: CASSPSQGNQPQHF. The CDR3 DNA sequence: TGCGCCAGCAGCCCAAGTCAGGGCAATCAGCCCCAGCATTTT. This chain joins TRBV5-1 and TRBJ1-5; no clear D. The V end lost 4 bases, the J end lost 2 bases, and 10 bases lay between the germline ends. This CDR3 is built from 14 residues. Germline CDR1 and CDR2: SGHRS and YFSETQ.

This clonotype showed up just a few times. The chain links TRBV27 to TRBJ2-1, with 7 bases identical to TRBD2. CDR1 and CDR2 (germline): MNHEY, SMNVEV (reference sequence). V was clipped by 3 bases and J by 4 bases; unmatched bases: 6. The CDR3 runs 15 residues. The CDR3 region has the DNA TGTGCCAGCAGTTTTGGGGGGGGACGTTACAATGAGCAGTTCTTC. Its translation: CASSFGGGRYNEQFF.

This clonotype was detected many times. The V call is TRBV6-1, the J call TRBJ2-3, with a possible D match to TRBD2 (5 bases). Germline CDR1 is MNHNS and CDR2 is SASEGT. CDR3 size: 14 residues. V lost 5 bases to trimming and J lost 5 bases, with 14 bases between them. The DNA for the CDR3 is TGTGCCAGCAGTAGCCCCGGACGGGGAGATACGCAGTATTTT. This encodes CASSSPGRGDTQYF.

On this clonotype itself: Germline is not matched at one junction end, which may reflect a read error. The J gene is TRBJ2-7, the V gene TRBV20-1; D might be TRBD2 (5 bases). This CDR3 has 13 residues. Germline CDR1 DFQATT, CDR2 SNEGSKA (reference sequence). CDR3 in amino acids: CSTSLTGPYEQYF. The CDR3 region has the DNA TGCAGTACTAGTTTGACCGGACCCTACGAGCAGTACTTC.

This clonotype has ten or more counts. The V and J genes are TRBV2 and TRBJ1-5; the D is unclear. CDR1 is SNHLY, CDR2 FYNNEI, per germline. Trimming took 6 bases from V and 2 from J, leaving 8 bases between them. This CDR3 contains 13 residues. CDR3 protein: CASRGSRNQPQHF. CDR3 nucleotide sequence: TGTGCCAGCAGAGGCAGCCGCAATCAGCCCCAGCATTTT.

The rearrangement uses TRBV7-9 and TRBJ2-7; 12 nucleotides agree with TRBD2. Per the germline V gene, CDR1 is SEHNR and CDR2 is FQNEAQ (reference sequence). CDR3 size: 15 residues. Trimming took 5 bases from V and 5 from J; bases not matched to a gene: 7. CDR3 sequence (DNA): TGTGCCAGCAGCCCGGGGCTAGCGGGGGGGCACGAGCAGTACTTC. Protein sequence: CASSPGLAGGHEQYF.

This clonotype has at least ten counts. The rearrangement uses TRBV5-1 and TRBJ2-7, with a tentative D call TRBD2 (6 bases). V was clipped by 0 bases and J by 3 bases, with 16 bases between them. This CDR3 region has 16 residues. The germline CDR1 and CDR2 sequences are SGHRS and YFSETQ. The CDR3 here is CASSLVRAGLGYEQYF. The CDR3 nucleotides read TGCGCCAGCAGCTTGGTCAGAGCGGGCCTAGGCTACGAGCAGTACTTC. The variable domain in full, completed from reference TRBV5-1 and TRBJ2-7, reads KAGVTQTPRYLIKTRGQQVTLSCSPISGHRSVSWYQQTPGQGLQFLFEYFSETQRNKGNFPGRFSGRQFSNSRSEMNVSTLELGDSALYLCASSLVRAGLGYEQYFGPGTRLTVT.

The gene calls are TRBV3-1 and TRBJ1-1; D perhaps matches TRBD1 (5 bases). The CDR3 contains 13 residues. V was shortened by 4 bases and J by 5 bases, with 11 bases between the two germline ends. Germline CDR1 and CDR2: LGHDT and YNNKEL (reference sequence). CDR3 sequence (DNA): TGTGCCAGCAGCCCCGGGGGGTGGACTGAAGCTTTCTTT. As protein: CASSPGGWTEAFF. The entire variable domain, with the rest obtained from reference TRBV3-1 and TRBJ1-1, is as follows: DTAVSQTPKYLVTQMGNDKSIKCEQNLGHDTMYWYKQDSKKFLKIMFSYNNKELIINETVPNRFSPKSPDKAHLNLHINSLELGDSAVYFCASSPGGWTEAFFGQGTRLTVV.

This clonotype was observed a handful of times. The chain links TRBV27 to TRBJ2-7; tentatively, D is TRBD1 or TRBD2 (6 bases each). This CDR3 is built from 15 residues. Trimming shortened V by 5 bases and J by 2 bases, and 16 bases separated the two germline ends. Per germline, CDR1 MNHEY and CDR2 SMNVEV (reference sequence). CDR3 residues: CASSPHGGTPYEQYF. DNA of the CDR3: TGTGCCAGCAGTCCCCATGGAGGGACACCCTACGAGCAGTACTTC.

The sample holds one count of this clonotype. This may stem from a read error, because a much larger clone lies one nucleotide away. The V gene is TRBV14, the J gene TRBJ1-6; D gene unclear. Germline-derived CDR1 and CDR2 are SGHDN and FVKESK. This CDR3 comprises 14 residues. V dropped 9 bases and J dropped 6 bases, with 15 bases sitting between them. The CDR3 nucleotides are TGTGCCAGAAGGTTAGGACGGGTTAATTCACCCCTCCACTTT. This encodes CARRLGRVNSPLHF.

The gene calls are TRBV19 and TRBJ1-4; TRBD1 might be the D (5 bases). The germline V gene encodes CDR1 LNHDA and CDR2 SQIVND (reference sequence). V lost 6 bases, J lost 0 bases, and 11 bases lay in between. The CDR3 length is 15 residues. In DNA form, the CDR3 reads TGTGCCAGTAGCCCCTCGACAGCAACTAATGAAAAACTGTTTTTT. Its protein is CASSPSTATNEKLFF.

The chain recombines TRBV6-5 with TRBJ2-7; D ambiguous. Germline V gives CDR1 MNHEY, CDR2 SVGAGI. Trimming cost V 2 bases and J 0 bases, with 11 bases left between them. The CDR3 has 15 amino acids. The CDR3 loop reads CASSYRSLLSYEQYF. The CDR3, as DNA: TGTGCCAGCAGTTACAGGTCCCTACTCTCCTACGAGCAGTACTTC.

There are a few counts of this clonotype. The V gene is TRBV20-1, the J gene TRBJ1-5, with D tentatively TRBD1 (5 bases). The CDR3 is 13 amino acids. The germline V gene encodes CDR1 DFQATT and CDR2 SNEGSKA (reference sequence). The ends were cut back, 7 bases at V and 0 bases at J, with 10 bases in the middle. CDR3 residues: CSGQPNSNQPQHF. The CDR3 bases are TGCAGTGGACAGCCCAATAGCAATCAGCCCCAGCATTTT.